Detailed here is one T cell receptor beta chain. The source of the sample is a study of shared clonotypes between healthy human individuals. TCRdb's copy holds only in-frame clones and misses some; the assay was immunoSEQ multiplex PCR. The profile shows just over 2,000,000 clones, 95% of them singletons. Trimming shortened V by 0 bases and J by 6 bases, and 15 bases separated the two germline ends. The CDR3 extends over 15 amino acids. Germline CDR1 is SGHDT and CDR2 is YYEEEE. The sample taken for sequencing was naive CD4+ T cells sorted from blood. Subset indicated: CD45RA+ positively selected. This TCR was sampled from a man between 18 and 35 years old in good health. The rearrangement joins TRBV5-6 to TRBJ1-2, with D possibly being TRBD1 (5 bases). The DNA for the CDR3 is TGTGCCAGCAGCTTGGTCCCTCCAGGGTCGAATGGCTACACCTTC. This sequence encodes CASSLVPPGSNGYTF.